The T cell receptor (beta chain) under discussion was sequenced for a study of CD4+ T cells in melanoma. Deletions cut 3 bases from V and 6 bases from J, with 9 bases between. Germline V lookup: CDR1 LGHNT, CDR2 FRNRAP. The CDR3 is made up of 13 amino acids. Profiled with immunoSEQ multiplex PCR; TCRdb holds only in-frame clones, not every one. This sample has 15,000 to 20,000 clones; about 85% occur once, and the top ten carry about 5%. The V gene is TRBV12-5, the J gene TRBJ2-1; either TRBD1 or TRBD2 may supply D (5 bases each). Sequenced sample: cells from a culture (not recorded whether cultured in vitro). This receptor was identified in a human donor with melanoma. This chain's CDR3 is CASGFRGRNEQFF. CDR3 nucleotide sequence: TGTGCTAGTGGTTTTCGGGGCCGCAATGAGCAGTTCTTC.